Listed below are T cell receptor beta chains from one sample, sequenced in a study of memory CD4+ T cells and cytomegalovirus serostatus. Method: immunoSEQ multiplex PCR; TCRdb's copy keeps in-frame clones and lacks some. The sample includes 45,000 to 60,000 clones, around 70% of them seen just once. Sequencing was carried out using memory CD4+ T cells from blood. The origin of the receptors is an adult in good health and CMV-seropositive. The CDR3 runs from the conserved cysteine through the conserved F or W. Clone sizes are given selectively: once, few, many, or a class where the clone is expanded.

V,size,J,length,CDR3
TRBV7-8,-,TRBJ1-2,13,CASSTRQFYGYTF
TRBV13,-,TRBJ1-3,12,CASSQDWNTIYF
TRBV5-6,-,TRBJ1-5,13,CASSSLLNQPQHF
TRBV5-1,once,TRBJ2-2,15,CASKRGVTNTGELFF
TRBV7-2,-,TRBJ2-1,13,CASSLDLYNEQFF
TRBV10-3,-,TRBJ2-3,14,CAISQHVDTDTQYF
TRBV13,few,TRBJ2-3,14,CASSFGASTDTQYF
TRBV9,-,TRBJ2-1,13,CASSLSSYNEQFF
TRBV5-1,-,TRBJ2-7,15,CASSSTGGSEPRQYF
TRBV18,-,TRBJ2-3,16,CASSTIGGGPRSTQYF
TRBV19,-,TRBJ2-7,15,CASSERTGSSYEQYF
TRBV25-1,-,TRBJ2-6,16,CASSESLSSGANVLTF
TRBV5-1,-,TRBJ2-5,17,CASSPNPGTGGEETQYF
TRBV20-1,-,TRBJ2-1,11,CSVQRGFEQFF
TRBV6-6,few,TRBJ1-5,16,CASSNIDRGRNQPQHF
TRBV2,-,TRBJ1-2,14,CASSESLVGYGYTF
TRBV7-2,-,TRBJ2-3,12,CASSPARDTQYF
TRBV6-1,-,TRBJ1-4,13,CASRTGGDEKLFF
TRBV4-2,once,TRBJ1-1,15,CASSQGAGMNTEAFF
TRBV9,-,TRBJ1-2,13,CASSVATGDGYTF
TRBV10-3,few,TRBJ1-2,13,CAIRTTGEHGYTF
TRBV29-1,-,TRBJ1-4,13,CSVEGQGSEKLFF
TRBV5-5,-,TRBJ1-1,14,CASTRTARRTEAFF
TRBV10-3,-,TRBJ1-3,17,CAISELEVSGSGNTIYF
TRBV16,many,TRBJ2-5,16,CASSLLRGGLQETQYF
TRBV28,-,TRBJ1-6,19,CASRPLPGQGVNYNSPLHF
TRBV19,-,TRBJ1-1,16,CASSIGSLGVNTEAFF
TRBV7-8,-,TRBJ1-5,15,CASSLEGASNQPQHF